The 23 T cell receptor beta chains listed next were all sequenced from one sample in a study of T cells in Graves' hyperthyroidism and ophthalmopathy. It was RNA transcripts that yielded the amplified TCR beta CDR3 regions. HTBI primers were the set used in a first-round RT-PCR of the TCR CDR3. MiXCR was run by TCRdb on the multiplex PCR reads, yielding one entry per CDR3 protein. The sample has hundreds of thousands of distinct CDR3 sequences, 14% seen once. Sequenced input: blood. The receptors derive from a woman between 35 and 50 years old with Graves' hyperthyroidism.

This clonotype was found many times. The V call is TRBV5-6, the J call TRBJ2-5; 7 positions match TRBD2. Germline CDR1 SGHDT, CDR2 YYEEEE. The CDR3 is 17 amino acids. The trim removed 3 bases at V and 5 bases at J, leaving 16 bases unmatched. This CDR3 is CASSYLREGGSWETQYF. DNA of the CDR3: TGTGCCAGCAGCTACCTACGTGAGGGCGGGAGCTGGGAGACCCAGTACTTC.

This clonotype was picked up many times. The chain joins TRBV5-1 to TRBJ2-7; 11 nucleotides align to TRBD1. Per the germline V gene, CDR1 is SGHRS and CDR2 is YFSETQ. V lost 4 bases to trimming and J lost 6 bases; unmatched junction nucleotides: 9. CDR3 length equals 15 residues. CDR3 sequence reads: CASSLRPGQGVEQYF. CDR3 in DNA: TGCGCCAGCAGCCTGAGACCGGGACAGGGGGTCGAGCAGTACTTC.

This clonotype was detected only a few times. This chain joins TRBV28 and TRBJ2-2; 8 bases align to TRBD2. V gave up 8 bases and J gave up 4 bases; unmatched junction bases: 12. Germline V gene lookup returns CDR1 MDHEN and CDR2 SYDVKM. The CDR3 loop spans 16 amino acids. The CDR3 nucleotides are TGTGCCAGCGGAAGCGGCGGGGGGCCCGGCACCGGGGAGCTGTTTTTT. Protein sequence: CASGSGGGPGTGELFF.

This clonotype was picked up many times. The chain uses TRBV28 and TRBJ2-3; 8 positions agree with TRBD1. This CDR3 has 14 amino acids. CDR1 is MDHEN, CDR2 SYDVKM, per germline. V was clipped by 6 bases and J by 6 bases; unmatched bases: 8. CDR3 sequence reads: CASSRQGTRDTQYF. The DNA of the CDR3 is TGTGCCAGCAGCCGACAGGGGACCAGGGATACGCAGTATTTT. The whole variable domain, filled in from reference TRBV28 and TRBJ2-3, reads DVKVTQSSRYLVKRTGEKVFLECVQDMDHENMFWYRQDPGLGLRLIYFSYDVKMKEKGDIPEGYSVSREKKERFSLILESASTNQTSMYLCASSRQGTRDTQYFGPGTRLTVL.

This clonotype has more than one count but fewer than ten. The rearrangement links TRBV24-1 to TRBJ2-1; 11 positions agree with TRBD2. Germline V CDR1 and CDR2: KGHDR, SFDVKD. The J segment lost 6 bases and the V segment lost 2 bases, leaving 5 bases of the junction unmatched. The CDR3 has 16 residues. This chain's CDR3 is CATSDSVAGGLNEQFF. Written as DNA, the CDR3 is TGTGCCACCAGTGATTCAGTAGCGGGAGGGCTCAATGAGCAGTTCTTC.

This clonotype came up many times. This chain connects TRBV6-1 to TRBJ1-1, with TRBD1 as a possible D gene (5 bases). CDR3 length: 14 amino acids. Germline CDR1 reads MNHNS; CDR2 reads SASEGT. Trimming stripped 7 bases from V and 1 base from J, with 13 bases between. The CDR3 reads CASTVGGGNTEAFF. CDR3 bases: TGTGCCAGCACCGTGGGGGGGGGGAACACTGAAGCTTTCTTT.

This clonotype was counted only a few times. The chain carries TRBV6-1 and TRBJ1-2; tentatively, D is TRBD1 (6 bases). Germline V CDR1 and CDR2: MNHNS, SASEGT. CDR3 length: 15 amino acids. The V end lost 5 bases, the J end lost 3 bases, and 16 bases lay between the germline ends. CDR3 residues: CASSSLDSFHYGYTF. CDR3 DNA sequence: TGTGCCAGCAGTTCACTGGACAGCTTCCACTATGGCTACACCTTC.

This clonotype was seen only a few times. The chain couples TRBV29-1 to TRBJ2-1; TRBD2 matches 13 bases. This CDR3 has 13 residues. The V gene's germline CDR1 is SQVTM and CDR2 ANQGSEA. Here the CDR3 DNA reads TGCAGTGTCAGACTAGCGGGAGGAAGTGAGCAGTTCTTC. Translation: CSVRLAGGSEQFF.

In its sample, this clonotype was seen many times. The gene calls are TRBV5-1 and TRBJ2-7, with D hard to call. Germline V gene sequence: CDR1 SGHRS, CDR2 YFSETQ. The CDR3 spans 14 residues. The V end was cut by 1 base, the J end by 1 base, with 9 bases between. CDR3 sequence reads: CASSLNAISYEQYF. CDR3 nucleotides: TGCGCCAGCAGCTTGAACGCGATTTCCTACGAGCAGTACTTC.

This clonotype was counted a few times. The V gene is TRBV24-1, the J gene TRBJ2-5, with 9 bases matching TRBD1. The CDR3 totals 14 residues. V was clipped by 5 bases and J by 5 bases; unmatched bases: 5. The germline V gene encodes CDR1 KGHDR and CDR2 SFDVKD. The CDR3 bases are TGTGCCACCAGTGCGGGACAGGGAATGGAGACCCAGTACTTC. Translation: CATSAGQGMETQYF.

This clonotype was found many times. The chain couples TRBV28 to TRBJ1-2; D unresolved. The CDR3 consists of 16 residues. The germline V and J ends were trimmed by 1 base and 2 bases, with 14 bases remaining between them. The germline gives CDR1 MDHEN, CDR2 SYDVKM. The CDR3 here is CASSLFGLSPNYGYTF. The CDR3 DNA reads TGTGCCAGCAGTTTATTCGGACTCTCCCCGAACTATGGCTACACCTTC.

This chain links TRBV2 with TRBJ1-4; D is unresolved. The germline V gene encodes CDR1 SNHLY and CDR2 FYNNEI. The CDR3 sequence is 15 residues long. V was pared by 3 bases and J by 3 bases, with 11 bases between. CDR3 nucleotide sequence: TGTGCCAGCAGTGAGGGAGTGGGGTCTAATGAAAAACTGTTTTTT. It translates to CASSEGVGSNEKLFF.

This clonotype was detected a few times. The rearrangement links TRBV20-1 to TRBJ2-1; 8 nucleotides align to TRBD2. Germline CDR1 DFQATT, CDR2 SNEGSKA (reference sequence). This CDR3 is built from 16 residues. With 1 base clipped from V and 0 bases from J, the junction kept 5 bases outside the gene matches. CDR3 region: CSARGISGSSYNEQFF. CDR3 bases: TGCAGTGCTAGAGGTATAAGCGGGAGCTCCTACAATGAGCAGTTCTTC.

In this sample, this clonotype turned up many times. The CDR3 region has the DNA TGTGCCAGCAGCCCAGGCGCGCGTCAAGAGACCCAGTACTTC. The encoded protein is CASSPGARQETQYF. This rearrangement joins TRBV11-2 to TRBJ2-5; D is unresolved. V lost 5 bases and J lost 2, with 12 bases in between. The CDR3 runs 14 residues. CDR1 and CDR2 from the germline V gene are SGHAT and FQNNGV.

This clonotype was observed a handful of times. CDR3 protein: CASNSETNEQFF. CDR3 in DNA: TGTGCCAGCAACTCGGAGACCAATGAGCAGTTCTTC. This chain links TRBV12-3 or TRBV12-4 with TRBJ2-1, with D unresolved. The CDR3 length is 12 residues. V dropped 7 bases and J dropped 6 bases, with 10 bases sitting between them.

The chain combines TRBV9 with TRBJ2-7, with 10 bases lining up with TRBD1. The ends lost 4 bases at V and 6 bases at J; junction bases unmatched: 7. The germline gives CDR1 SGDLS, CDR2 YYNGEE. The length of the CDR3 is 14 residues. The CDR3 DNA follows: TGTGCCAGCAGCACCAGGGACAGGGGTACCGAGCAGTACTTC. Translated, it gives CASSTRDRGTEQYF.

This clonotype was picked up many times. The rearrangement joins TRBV7-8 to TRBJ2-3; D might be TRBD2 (6 bases). Germline assignment: CDR1 SGHVS and CDR2 FQNEAQ. V lost 2 bases and J lost 5, with 14 bases in between. The CDR3 covers 15 residues. Written as DNA, the CDR3 is TGTGCCAGCAGCTTATCAGAGCAGGGAGGAGATACGCAGTATTTT. Its translation: CASSLSEQGGDTQYF.

This clonotype was seen ten or more times. The chain employs TRBV2 and TRBJ2-1, with 8 bases aligning to TRBD2. This CDR3 is 14 amino acids long. Germline-derived CDR1 and CDR2 are SNHLY and FYNNEI. V gave up 6 bases and J gave up 7 bases; unmatched junction bases: 8. This CDR3 is CASRAPGTRNEQFF. CDR3 DNA: TGTGCCAGCAGGGCCCCCGGGACTAGAAATGAGCAGTTCTTC.

This clonotype was recorded many times. The gene calls are TRBV2 and TRBJ2-7; the match to TRBD1 covers 9 bases. The V gene end was trimmed by 4 bases and the J gene end by 5 bases; junction bases not matched to a gene: 3. The CDR3 is 13 residues long. Germline V gene lookup returns CDR1 SNHLY and CDR2 FYNNEI. The CDR3 nucleotides are TGTGCCAGCAGTGCCCGGGACAGGGACGAGCAGTACTTC. Its protein product is CASSARDRDEQYF.

The table lists this clonotype with many counts. The chain has TRBV10-3 and TRBJ1-2; 7 bases fit TRBD1. This CDR3 contains 15 residues. CDR1 is ENHRY and CDR2 is SYGVKD in the germline V gene. J lost 3 bases, V lost 3 bases, and 7 bases had no gene match. The CDR3 region has the DNA TGTGCCATCAGTGACCCGACAGGGTCCGACTATGGCTACACCTTC. This gives the protein CAISDPTGSDYGYTF.

This clonotype was counted at least ten times. V usage is TRBV12-3 or TRBV12-4 and J usage is TRBJ2-1; D uncertain. The CDR3 is 14 residues long. Trimming removed 1 base at V and 7 bases at J, with 11 bases between. CDR3 loop: CASSLDILSNEQFF. DNA for the CDR3: TGTGCCAGCAGTTTAGATATACTCTCTAATGAGCAGTTCTTC.

The chain joins TRBV9 to TRBJ1-5; TRBD1 aligns across 7 bases. The J segment lost 2 bases and the V segment lost 0 bases, leaving 2 bases of the junction unmatched. There are 15 residues in the CDR3. The germline V gene has CDR1 SGDLS and CDR2 YYNGEE. CDR3 sequence (DNA): TGTGCCAGCAGCGTAGGAGGGGGCGGCAATCAGCCCCAGCATTTT. Residues: CASSVGGGGNQPQHF.

This clonotype was counted at least ten times. This chain links TRBV11-2 with TRBJ1-1, with 9 nucleotides matching TRBD1. J was trimmed by 3 bases and V by 4 bases; bases with no gene match: 9. The CDR3 has 16 amino acids. Germline V gives CDR1 SGHAT, CDR2 FQNNGV. CDR3 bases: TGTGCCAGCAGCTCGGCCGGGACAGGGAAGTACACTGAAGCTTTCTTT. The encoded protein is CASSSAGTGKYTEAFF.